The 25 T cell receptor beta chains below come from one sample, sequenced in a study of fetal regulatory T cell absence and autoimmunity. Using immunoSEQ multiplex PCR, the repertoire was profiled, and TCRdb retains in-frame clones only, with some absent. There are 95,000 to 100,000 clones in the sample; around 72% occur only once, and 1.5% to 2.5% lies in the top ten. The sequenced sample consisted of pancreas tissue. Every receptor here comes from a male donor with IPEX syndrome.

The CDR3 coding sequence is TGTGCCAGCAGCTATAGCGTAGCGGGAGGCCATAATGAGCAGTTCTTC. This codes for CASSYSVAGGHNEQFF. The chain employs TRBV11-2 and TRBJ2-1; 10 bases are a match to TRBD2. V shed 4 bases and J 7 bases; nucleotides not matched to a gene: 10. CDR3 size: 16 residues. Germline-derived CDR1 and CDR2 are SGHAT and FQNNGV.

CDR3: CASSLGVGSPLHF. The CDR3 DNA is TGTGCCAGCAGCTTGGGAGTGGGATCACCCCTCCACTTT. The rearrangement joins TRBV5-6 to TRBJ1-6; no clear D. CDR1 and CDR2 from the germline V gene are SGHDT and YYEEEE. The CDR3 has 13 residues. The germline V and J ends were trimmed by 0 bases and 10 bases, with 8 bases remaining between them.

V is TRBV20-1 and J is TRBJ2-1; TRBD2 matches at 7 bases. V lost 5 bases to trimming and J lost 15 bases; unmatched junction nucleotides: 7. Looked up from germline, CDR1 is DFQATT and CDR2 is SNEGSKA (reference sequence). The CDR3 length is 10 residues. DNA of the CDR3: TGCAGTGCTGAGAGGACTAGGCCGTTCTTC. Translation gives CSAERTRPFF.

The DNA of the CDR3 is TGTGCCAGCAGTGTTAGCGGGAGGGCCAATGAGCAGTTCTTC. This gives the protein CASSVSGRANEQFF. The V and J genes are TRBV6-1 and TRBJ2-1, with TRBD2 identical over 11 bases. V shed 4 bases and J 6 bases; nucleotides not matched to a gene: 2. Germline lookup yields CDR1 MNHNS and CDR2 SASEGT. The CDR3 extends over 14 amino acids.

This chain connects TRBV7-9 to TRBJ2-4; unclear D gene. V was shortened by 4 bases and J by 6 bases, with 16 bases between the two germline ends. CDR1 and CDR2 (germline): SEHNR, FQNEAQ (reference sequence). The CDR3 has 15 amino acids. The CDR3 sequence is CASSSPGPLPNIQYF. CDR3 coding DNA: TGTGCCAGCAGCTCTCCCGGGCCTCTTCCAAACATTCAGTACTTC.

The chain combines TRBV5-1 with TRBJ2-3, with 12 bases aligning to TRBD2. The trim removed 1 base at V and 8 bases at J, leaving 11 bases unmatched. The V gene's germline CDR1 is SGHRS and CDR2 YFSETQ. CDR3 length: 17 amino acids. The CDR3 loop is CASSLSPSGGAVGTQYF. The DNA for the CDR3 is TGCGCCAGCAGCTTGTCCCCTAGCGGGGGGGCCGTCGGTACGCAGTATTTT.

This clone was picked up a small number of times. This sequence joins TRBV2 and TRBJ1-6; TRBD1 might be the D (5 bases). There are 12 residues in the CDR3. V was clipped by 6 bases and J by 7 bases, with 7 bases between them. In germline, CDR1 is SNHLY, CDR2 FYNNEI. CDR3 sequence (DNA): TGTGCCAGCAGACAGGACAATTCACCCCTCCACTTT. Translated: CASRQDNSPLHF.

The CDR3 protein is CASSKTSATNLAYLKTQYF. CDR3 bases: TGTGCCAGTAGTAAGACTAGCGCAACGAACCTGGCTTATCTTAAAACGCAGTATTTT. The rearrangement links TRBV19 to TRBJ2-3; 8 bases line up with TRBD2. There are 19 residues in the CDR3. The germline V gene has CDR1 LNHDA and CDR2 SQIVND (reference sequence). V trimming: 4 bases; J trimming: 9 bases; junction bases outside the gene matches: 24.

V is TRBV21-1 and J is TRBJ1-5; the table's TRBD1 call for D was not verified on the DNA. TRBV21-1 is a recognized pseudogene. This CDR3 comprises 14 residues. CDR3 region: CASSKAQGNQPQHF. Here the CDR3 DNA reads TGTGCCAGCAGCAAAGCCCAGGGTAATCAGCCCCAGCATTTT.

This chain uses TRBV5-4 with TRBJ2-3, with unresolved D. The CDR3 length is 14 residues. Per germline, CDR1 SGHNT and CDR2 YYREEE (reference sequence). V was cut by 9 bases and J by 5 bases, with 19 bases left in between. In DNA, the CDR3 is TGTGCCATAGCCCGGGCCCCGCATGGAGATACGCAGTATTTT. Protein sequence: CAIARAPHGDTQYF.

V and J are TRBV4-1 and TRBJ1-6, with D maybe TRBD1 (5 bases). CDR3 size: 15 residues. Trimming removed 0 bases from V and 9 bases from J, with 12 bases in between. Germline assignment: CDR1 MGHRA and CDR2 YSYEKL. The CDR3, as DNA: TGCGCCAGCAGCCAAGAATTTTTGGGGGGTTCACCCCTCCACTTT. Its translation: CASSQEFLGGSPLHF.

This clone has only one observation. The genes are TRBV10-3 and TRBJ2-1, with TRBD2 identical over 11 bases. Germline values: CDR1 ENHRY, CDR2 SYGVKD. V shed 10 bases and J 8 bases; nucleotides not matched to a gene: 7. There are 13 residues in the CDR3. This CDR3 is CATRSGGAYEQFF. Here the CDR3 DNA reads TGTGCCACTCGTAGCGGGGGGGCCTATGAGCAGTTCTTC.

The V gene is TRBV4-1, the J gene TRBJ2-3; no definite D call. V lost 1 base and J 5 bases, leaving 4 bases between the germline ends. The CDR3 contains 12 residues. Germline CDR1 and CDR2: MGHRA and YSYEKL. The CDR3: CASSQAGDTQYF. In DNA form, the CDR3 reads TGCGCCAGCAGCCAAGCGGGAGATACGCAGTATTTT.

This chain connects TRBV2 to TRBJ2-5; 10 nucleotides align to TRBD1. The CDR3 is 14 residues long. CDR1 SNHLY and CDR2 FYNNEI come from the germline V gene. Trimming removed 5 bases from V and 5 bases from J; junction bases left unmatched: 5. In DNA, the CDR3 is TGTGCCAGCAGTCTCCGGACAGGGGGGGAGACCCAGTACTTC. This sequence encodes CASSLRTGGETQYF.

J is TRBJ1-2 and V is TRBV5-1; a possible D gene is TRBD1 (5 bases). Germline-derived CDR1 and CDR2 are SGHRS and YFSETQ. V was trimmed by 7 bases and J by 4 bases, leaving 20 bases between them. The CDR3 is 15 residues long. The chain's CDR3 is CASGLLGVQPYGYTF. The CDR3 DNA reads as TGCGCCAGCGGGCTCTTGGGGGTGCAACCCTATGGCTACACCTTC.

This clone has ten or more counts. The same CDR3 also results from other DNA sequences found in this sample. This chain links TRBV5-1 with TRBJ2-2; D possibly matches TRBD1 or TRBD2 (5 bases each). This CDR3 spans 15 amino acids. Trimming left V 0 bases short and J 0 bases short, with 6 bases between. In germline, CDR1 is SGHRS, CDR2 YFSETQ. CDR3: CASSLGGANTGELFF. CDR3 nucleotides: TGCGCCAGCAGCTTGGGAGGGGCGAACACCGGGGAGCTGTTTTTT.

The rearrangement uses TRBV7-2 and TRBJ2-1; 13 nucleotides align to TRBD2. The CDR3 has 17 amino acids. Germline CDR1 and CDR2: SGHTA and FQGNSA. Trimming took 4 bases from V and 8 from J; bases not matched to a gene: 11. CDR3 DNA sequence: TGTGCCAGCAGCTCTCGGACTAGCGGGGGAATAGGCTATGAGCAGTTCTTC. This codes for CASSSRTSGGIGYEQFF.

This sequence joins TRBV9 and TRBJ1-2; D is unresolved. The V end was cut by 0 bases, the J end by 0 bases, with 9 bases between. CDR3 length equals 15 residues. Germline V gives CDR1 SGDLS, CDR2 YYNGEE. The CDR3 here is CASSVGGSPNYGYTF. DNA for the CDR3: TGTGCCAGCAGCGTAGGAGGGAGCCCTAACTATGGCTACACCTTC.

The chain has TRBV18 and TRBJ2-7; either TRBD1 or TRBD2 may supply D (5 bases each). V shed 5 bases and J shed 1 base, with 9 bases lying between them. Per germline, CDR1 KGHSH and CDR2 LQKENI. The CDR3 has 13 residues. The CDR3 protein is CASSRDGSYEQYF. Here the CDR3 DNA reads TGTGCCAGCTCAAGGGACGGATCCTACGAGCAGTACTTC.

The J gene is TRBJ2-3, the V gene TRBV27, with 7 bases that match TRBD2. V lost 4 bases, J lost 2 bases, and 6 bases stayed unmatched. CDR3 length: 15 residues. Germline V lookup: CDR1 MNHEY, CDR2 SMNVEV (reference sequence). The CDR3 coding sequence is TGTGCCAGCAGTTCCGCTAGCGGATACACAGATACGCAGTATTTT. Protein sequence: CASSSASGYTDTQYF.

The chain has TRBV30 and TRBJ1-3, with 9 bases fitting TRBD1. The V segment lost 2 bases and the J segment 4 bases; nucleotides outside the gene matches: 12. The CDR3 has 17 residues. The germline V gene encodes CDR1 GTSNPN and CDR2 SVGIG (reference sequence). The CDR3 nucleotides are TGTGCCTGGAGTATCCGGGACAGGGTATGGTCCGGAAACACCATATATTTT. This gives the protein CAWSIRDRVWSGNTIYF.

This sequence joins TRBV6-4 and TRBJ1-1; D uncertain. Trimming left V 8 bases short and J 6 bases short, with 7 bases between. In germline, CDR1 is MRHNA, CDR2 SNTAGT. The CDR3 consists of 10 residues. The CDR3 is CASEWAEAFF. The CDR3 region has the DNA TGTGCCAGCGAGTGGGCTGAAGCTTTCTTT.

The chain joins TRBV11-2 to TRBJ2-7; 12 bases line up with TRBD2. The CDR3 extends over 17 amino acids. V was pared by 3 bases and J by 0 bases, with 6 bases of the junction left unmatched. CDR1 and CDR2 from the germline V gene are SGHAT and FQNNGV. The CDR3 sequence is CASSFTELAGGSYEQYF. The CDR3 DNA follows: TGTGCCAGCAGCTTTACCGAACTAGCGGGAGGCTCCTACGAGCAGTACTTC.

This chain uses TRBV7-2 with TRBJ2-5; 10 nucleotides line up with TRBD2. Losses at the gene ends were 6 bases for V and 2 bases for J; bases not matched to a gene: 18. Looked up from germline, CDR1 is SGHTA and CDR2 is FQGNSA. The CDR3 has 19 residues. The DNA for the CDR3 is TGTGCCAGCAGTTTCCTACTAGCGGGACCTAACGTGGTACAAGAGACCCAGTACTTC. As protein: CASSFLLAGPNVVQETQYF.

The chain links TRBV15 to TRBJ2-7, with 11 bases identical to TRBD1. Per germline, CDR1 LNHNV and CDR2 YYDKDF (reference sequence). This CDR3 has 15 residues. Trimming cost V 1 base and J 2 bases; bases outside gene matches: 1. CDR3 region: CATSRGTGGAYEQYF. DNA for the CDR3: TGTGCCACCAGCAGAGGGACAGGGGGCGCCTACGAGCAGTACTTC. Variable domain in full (rest from reference TRBV15 and TRBJ2-7): DAMVIQNPRYQVTQFGKPVTLSCSQTLNHNVMYWYQQKSSQAPKLLFHYYDKDFNNEADTPDNFQSRRPNTSFCFLDIRSPGLGDTAMYLCATSRGTGGAYEQYFGPGTRLTVT.